This TCR beta chain is from a study of vaccination effects on CD4 cells after COVID-19 (dated 2022 in TCRdb). Some background on the complete study: In the ViraFEST assay, PBMC were stimulated with viral peptide pools, and antigen-specific CD4+ T cell clonotypes were then identified by expansion using TCR sequencing. Post-vaccine samples across the study were collected a median of 72 days after the second dose, with a range of 14 to 241. Each well held fewer than 2.5 million PBMC cultured in IMDM containing approximately 5% human AB serum, 8 to 10 IU/ml IL-2 and gentamicin, along with roughly 10 ug/ml peptides. The study compared SARS-CoV-2 spike-specific CD4+ TCR repertoires before and after mRNA vaccination in COVID-19 convalescent patients and infection-naive vaccine recipients. Altogether, nine to ten COVID-19 convalescent patients and several SARS-CoV-2-naive healthy vaccine recipients made up the full study. Cultures from other donors in the study were sequenced with the Oncomine TCR Beta short-read assay on an Illumina iSeq 100. Summary of the overall study and its limitations: Marked clonal contraction was observed in both infection-induced and vaccine-induced clones at late post-vaccination timepoints, consistent with waning T cell responses. The study was limited by a small number of convalescent patients, and early post-infection timepoints were lacking. In healthy vaccine recipients, vaccine-induced clones were almost all SARS-CoV-2 mono-reactive, with only 1 of 255 cross-reactive with common cold coronaviruses.

After 10 to 11 days of culture, CD4+ T cells were isolated with the EasySep CD4+ T cell isolation kit. Each participant got two doses of an mRNA SARS-CoV-2 vaccine, either BNT162b2 or mRNA-1273. Healthy vaccine recipients had no prior SARS-CoV-2 infection, confirmed by negative nucleocapsid antibodies before and after vaccination. Half of the culture medium was replaced with fresh IL-2-containing medium on days 3 and 7. Unless noted otherwise, every peptide stimulation condition was grown in triplicate wells. Using Ficoll-Paque Plus gradient centrifugation, PBMC were separated from whole blood and then either used fresh or cryopreserved at -140C. Genomic DNA was extracted from cultured CD4+ T cells with the QIAamp micro DNA kit. Of note for this clone: The antigen it binds to is not known. There are no base qualities to consult, and no much larger clone falls within one base.

Library prep was done by the immunoSEQ multiplex PCR assay. DNA from the cultured and isolated CD4+ T cells underwent TCR beta CDR3 sequencing. The published analysis was carried out like this. The analysis removed non-productive TCR sequences, trimmed reads to the CDR3 region, and retained only CDR3s that were 7 or more amino acids long. Antigen-specific clonotypes were identified using the MANAFEST web app by comparison of expansion in peptide wells against reference cultures. Positive clones required FDR<0.05 expansion versus reference and all other wells, odds ratio above 5, and frequency above 0.1% in two replicate wells. A clonotype was defined as cross-reactive if the clonotype was significantly expanded both in SARS-CoV-2 spike wells and in at least one common cold coronavirus spike condition. Levenshtein distance calculated with the stringdist R package was used to assess CDR3 similarity, and unrooted trees were constructed with ape in R 3.6.1. Held by TCRdb, this immuneACCESS table contains in-frame sequences only and omits some clones. Under half of the omission traces to an unresolved V gene where checked; the cause of the rest is unknown. V, J and clone size are those of that table, while D and trimming were read from the DNA. The sample has around 47,000 clones on record, over 60% of them singletons. Roughly 9.7% of the sample lies in the top ten.

This TCR came from a human donor who received a COVID-19 vaccine. This specimen consisted of CD4+ T cells from PBMCs cultured without peptide, obtained after COVID-19 vaccination.

The base sequence is TGTGCCAGCAGTTTCCGGGTAGCCGGGGAGCTGTTTTTT. The resulting protein is CASSFRVAGELFF. Rearrangement joined TRBV12-3 or TRBV12-4 to TRBJ2-2; the D gene is unclear. Cut back by 3 bases and 6 bases, the V and J ends lie 8 bases apart. Including the terminal cysteine and phenylalanine, the CDR3 comprises 13 residues. This entry keeps only the CDR3 DNA: 39 bases, framed from base 1.